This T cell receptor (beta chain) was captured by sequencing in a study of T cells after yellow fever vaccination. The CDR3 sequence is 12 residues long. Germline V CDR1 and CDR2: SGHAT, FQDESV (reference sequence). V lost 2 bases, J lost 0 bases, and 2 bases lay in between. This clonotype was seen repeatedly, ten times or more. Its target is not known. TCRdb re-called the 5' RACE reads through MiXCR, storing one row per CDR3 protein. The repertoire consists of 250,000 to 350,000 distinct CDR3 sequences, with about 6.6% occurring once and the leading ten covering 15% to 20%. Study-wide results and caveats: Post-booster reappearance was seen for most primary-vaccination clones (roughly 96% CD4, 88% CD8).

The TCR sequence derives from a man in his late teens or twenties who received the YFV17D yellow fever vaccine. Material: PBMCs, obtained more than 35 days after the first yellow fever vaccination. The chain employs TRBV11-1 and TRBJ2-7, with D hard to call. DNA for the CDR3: TGTGCCAGCAGCTTACTCTCCTACGAGCAGTACTTC. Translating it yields CASSLLSYEQYF. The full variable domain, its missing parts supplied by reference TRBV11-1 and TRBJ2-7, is EAEVAQSPRYKITEKSQAVAFWCDPISGHATLYWYRQILGQGPELLVQFQDESVVDDSQLPKDRFSAERLKGVDSTLKIQPAELGDSAMYLCASSLLSYEQYFGPGTRLTVT.